This TCR beta chain was profiled in a study of prognosis after radiotherapy for stage I lung cancer. Notes on the study in general: Tumor specificity of the expanded TCR clones was not determined. A drop in unique TCR clone counts was seen after stereotactic body radiation therapy, median roughly 9,300 versus 7,200.

This clonotype showed up many times. Its specificity is not known. Germline lookup yields CDR1 MNHNS and CDR2 SASEGT. V was clipped by 6 bases and J by 8 bases, with 11 bases between them. The CDR3 contains 13 residues. Template was genomic DNA; TCR beta CDR3 amplified in two multiplex PCR rounds. Amplification in first-round PCR relied on primers specific to each TRBV and TRBJ gene. Using its own MiXCR run on the multiplex PCR reads, TCRdb lists one record per CDR3 protein. The repertoire includes roughly 38,000 distinct CDR3 sequences, about 24% of them detected once, and less than 30% sits in the top ten.

This TCR was sampled from a donor aged 50 or older with non-small cell lung cancer. The chain is built from TRBV6-1 and TRBJ1-6; D is unclear. The source was PBMCs, collected before or after stereotactic body radiation therapy (not recorded which). The CDR3 region is CASRQGLYSPLHF. CDR3 nucleotide sequence: TGTGCCAGCAGACAAGGACTATATTCACCCCTCCACTTT.